This T cell receptor (beta chain) originates from a study of shared clonotypes between healthy human individuals. The study, taken as a whole, reports: Naive CD4 clonotype sharing across several donors was about 5%.

The CDR3 sequence is 16 residues long. The V gene's germline CDR1 is MNHEY and CDR2 SMNVEV (reference sequence). The trim removed 2 bases at V and 4 bases at J, leaving 4 bases unmatched. Samples underwent the assay at deep level. TCRdb's table, derived via immunoSEQ multiplex PCR, lists solely in-frame clones and lacks some. The data hold a few million clones, with 85% to 95% observed a single time. The donor population consisted of healthy HIV-negative adults with no recent acute infections or vaccinations. All of the donors resided in Nashville, Tennessee, and each was a Caucasian adult. With regard to this clone: As yet, its antigen is unknown.

The material sequenced was naive CD4+ T cells from PBMCs. The subset is: CD45RA+ positively selected. The receptor's source is a man aged 18 to 29 in good health. Some clones in this sample may be carry-over from other donors' samples. The chain has TRBV27 and TRBJ2-2, with TRBD1 identical over 10 bases. The CDR3 loop reads CASSLRQGAGTGELFF. The CDR3 nucleotides read TGTGCCAGCAGTTTAAGACAGGGGGCGGGCACCGGGGAGCTGTTTTTT.